This note documents a single T cell receptor (beta chain) sequence. What it binds is unknown. CDR3 length: 15 residues. Deletions cut 3 bases from V and 0 bases from J, with 8 bases between. Germline-derived CDR1 and CDR2 are KGHSH and LQKENI. Measured with immunoSEQ multiplex PCR; TCRdb has only the in-frame clones, and not every one. The sample has more than 65,000 clones; approximately 90% are singletons. The data derive from a study of OX40 agonist ivuxolimab in advanced cancers. About the study: An anti-OX40 (CD134) antibody with agonistic activity, ivuxolimab, was administered to patients. The eligibility criteria allowed prior anti-PD-1, anti-PD-L1 or anti-CTLA-4 therapy, and approximately 38% had some. Findings and limits, study-wide: With doses of 0.1 to 3.0 mg/kg, CD4+ and CD8+ blood T cells had undergone clonal expansion by week 6.

The chain combines TRBV18 with TRBJ1-4; no clear D gene. Sequencing was performed on CD4+ or CD8+ T cells sorted from blood, taken in a trial of the OX40 agonist ivuxolimab. This TCR came from an adult with an advanced solid tumor such as melanoma, head and neck, liver or kidney cancer. CDR3 amino acids: CASSPSHTTNEKLFF. The CDR3 DNA follows: TGTGCCAGCTCACCCTCTCACACAACTAATGAAAAACTGTTTTTT.